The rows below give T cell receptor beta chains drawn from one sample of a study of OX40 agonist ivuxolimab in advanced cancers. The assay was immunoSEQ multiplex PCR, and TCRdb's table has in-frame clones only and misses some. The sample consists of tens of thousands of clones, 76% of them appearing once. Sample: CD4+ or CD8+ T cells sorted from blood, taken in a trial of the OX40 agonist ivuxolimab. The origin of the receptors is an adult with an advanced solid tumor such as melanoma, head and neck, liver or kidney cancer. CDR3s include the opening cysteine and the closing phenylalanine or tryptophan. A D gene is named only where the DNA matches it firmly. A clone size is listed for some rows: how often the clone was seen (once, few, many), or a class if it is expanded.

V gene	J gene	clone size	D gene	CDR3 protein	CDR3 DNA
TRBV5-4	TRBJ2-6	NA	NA	CASSTQVRANVLTF	TGTGCCAGCAGCACACAGGTTAGAGCCAACGTCCTGACTTTC
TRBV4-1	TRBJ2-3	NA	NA	CASSQSFAGHTDTQYF	TGCGCCAGCAGCCAGTCCTTCGCCGGGCACACAGATACGCAGTATTTT
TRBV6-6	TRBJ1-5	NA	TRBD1	CASSIQGNQPQHF	TGTGCCAGCAGTATACAGGGGAATCAGCCCCAGCATTTT
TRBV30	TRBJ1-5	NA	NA	CAWRPRDARRQPQHF	TGTGCCTGGAGACCTAGGGACGCCCGACGTCAGCCCCAGCATTTT
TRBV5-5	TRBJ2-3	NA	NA	CASSSQGGGTDTQYF	TGTGCCAGCAGCTCACAGGGAGGAGGGACAGATACGCAGTATTTT
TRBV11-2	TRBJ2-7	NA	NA	CASSFGGVGEQYF	TGTGCCAGCAGCTTCGGTGGGGTCGGCGAGCAGTACTTC
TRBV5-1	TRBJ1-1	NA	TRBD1	CASSRDRAGNTEAFF	TGCGCCAGCAGCCGAGACAGGGCCGGGAACACTGAAGCTTTCTTT
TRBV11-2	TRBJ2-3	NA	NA	CASSLTLGQSTDTQYF	TGTGCCAGCAGCTTAACGCTGGGGCAAAGCACAGATACGCAGTATTTT
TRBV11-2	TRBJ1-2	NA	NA	CASSLSLFNGYTF	TGTGCCAGCAGCTTATCTCTGTTCAATGGCTACACCTTC
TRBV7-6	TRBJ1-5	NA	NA	CASSSGLTQHF	TGTGCCAGCAGCTCCGGACTGACCCAGCATTTT
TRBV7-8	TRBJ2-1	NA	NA	CASSLALDSGSYNEQFF	TGTGCCAGCAGCTTAGCCTTAGACAGCGGCTCCTACAATGAGCAGTTCTTC
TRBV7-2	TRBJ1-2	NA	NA	CASSLTPGQTNYGYTF	TGTGCCAGCAGCCTAACACCGGGACAAACTAACTATGGCTACACCTTC
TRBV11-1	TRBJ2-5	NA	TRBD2	CASSLGGLEMETQYF	TGTGCCAGCAGCTTAGGGGGACTAGAGATGGAGACCCAGTACTTC
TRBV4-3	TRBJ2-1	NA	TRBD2	CASSHSGTSDDEQFF	TGCGCCAGCAGCCACTCCGGGACTAGCGACGATGAGCAGTTCTTC
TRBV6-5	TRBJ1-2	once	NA	CASSARGGLGGYTF	TGTGCCAGCAGCGCCCGAGGAGGGTTGGGTGGCTACACCTTC
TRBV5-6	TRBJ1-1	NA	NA	CASSFGPKSGTEAFF	TGTGCCAGCAGCTTCGGCCCAAAGTCTGGCACTGAAGCTTTCTTT
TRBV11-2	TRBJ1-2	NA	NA	CASSPTGSYGYTF	TGTGCCAGCAGCCCCACAGGCAGCTATGGCTACACCTTC
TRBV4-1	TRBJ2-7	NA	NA	CASSQSDSLNEQYF	TGCGCCAGCAGCCAATCGGACAGCCTCAACGAGCAGTACTTC
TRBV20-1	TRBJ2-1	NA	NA	CSASSVEQFF	TGCAGTGCTAGTAGCGTGGAGCAGTTCTTC
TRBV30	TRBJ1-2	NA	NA	CAWSSGGLYGYTF	TGTGCCTGGAGTTCCGGAGGCCTATATGGCTACACCTTC
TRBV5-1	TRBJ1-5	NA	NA	CASSPSGGDSNQPQHF	TGCGCCAGCAGCCCCTCGGGGGGGGATAGCAATCAGCCCCAGCATTTT
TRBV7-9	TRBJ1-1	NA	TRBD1	CASRRPGQQGDTEAFF	TGTGCCAGCAGGCGCCCGGGACAGCAAGGAGACACTGAAGCTTTCTTT
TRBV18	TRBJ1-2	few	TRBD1	CASSPNDVGTGTGAGYTF	TGTGCCAGCTCACCAAACGATGTGGGGACCGGGACAGGGGCCGGCTACACCTTC
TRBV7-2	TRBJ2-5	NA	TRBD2	CASTSGAQETQYF	TGTGCCAGTACTAGCGGGGCCCAAGAGACCCAGTACTTC
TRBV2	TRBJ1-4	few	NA	CASSEALPGREKLFF	TGTGCCAGCAGTGAAGCACTTCCCGGACGTGAAAAACTGTTTTTT
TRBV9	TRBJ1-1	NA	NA	CASSAIGWRANTEAFF	TGTGCCAGCAGCGCGATCGGATGGAGGGCGAACACTGAAGCTTTCTTT
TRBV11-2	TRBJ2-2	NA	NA	CASRVRQNTGELFF	TGTGCCAGTCGGGTGCGACAGAACACCGGGGAGCTGTTTTTT
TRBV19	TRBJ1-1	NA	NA	CASGQFNTEAFF	TGTGCTAGCGGCCAGTTTAACACTGAAGCTTTCTTT
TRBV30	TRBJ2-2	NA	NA	CAWSPNRDRELFF	TGTGCCTGGAGTCCTAACAGGGACCGGGAGCTGTTTTTT
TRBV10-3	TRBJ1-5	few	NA	CAISESREGDQPQHF	TGTGCCATCAGTGAGTCGAGGGAGGGGGATCAGCCCCAGCATTTT
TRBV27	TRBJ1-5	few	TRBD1	CASSRPGRGNGGNQPQHF	TGTGCCAGCAGTCGCCCCGGCAGGGGGAATGGGGGCAATCAGCCCCAGCATTTT
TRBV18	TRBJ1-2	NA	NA	CASSPAREAGYTF	TGTGCCAGCTCACCGGCCAGGGAGGCTGGCTACACCTTC
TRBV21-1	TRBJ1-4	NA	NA	CASSKRQGNGSQSNEKLFF	TGTGCCAGCAGCAAAAGGCAGGGGAATGGTTCGCAAAGTAATGAAAAACTGTTTTTT
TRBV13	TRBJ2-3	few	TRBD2	CASSTSGGLTDTQYF	TGTGCCAGCAGCACTAGCGGGGGCCTCACAGATACGCAGTATTTT
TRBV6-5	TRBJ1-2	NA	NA	CASSYSRGAVGYTF	TGTGCCAGCAGTTACTCCCGGGGGGCGGTTGGCTACACCTTC
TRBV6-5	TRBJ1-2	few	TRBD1	CASRQTTGGYGYTF	TGTGCCAGCAGACAAACGACAGGGGGCTATGGCTACACCTTC
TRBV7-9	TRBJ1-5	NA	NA	CASSLSRGNQPQHF	TGTGCCAGCAGCTTATCTAGGGGCAATCAGCCCCAGCATTTT